The clone carrying this TCR beta chain was observed many times. Its antigen is undetermined. The data stem from a study of CD8 T cells in ankylosing spondylitis. Study results and limitations: Significant enrichment of disease-linked clones was reported in matched ankylosing spondylitis synovial fluid. Ankylosing spondylitis blood seemed to carry a telltale TCR beta motif made of eight or nine highly homologous variants.

In TCRdb, the 5' RACE reads were re-called with MiXCR into one record per CDR3 protein. The sample yields under 35,000 distinct CDR3 sequences, 7.2% seen once. This receptor was obtained from a male donor with ankylosing spondylitis or in good health (not recorded which). The source material was blood, either unsorted or a sorted T cell fraction (not recorded which).

CDR3 in DNA: TGCGCCAGCAGCTCCAGGGATGAGCAGTTCTTC. Its translation: CASSSRDEQFF. V is TRBV5-1 and J is TRBJ2-1; possibly TRBD1 for D (5 bases). Trimming left V 3 bases short and J 8 bases short, with 6 bases between. Per germline, CDR1 SGHRS and CDR2 YFSETQ. This CDR3 is built from 11 residues.